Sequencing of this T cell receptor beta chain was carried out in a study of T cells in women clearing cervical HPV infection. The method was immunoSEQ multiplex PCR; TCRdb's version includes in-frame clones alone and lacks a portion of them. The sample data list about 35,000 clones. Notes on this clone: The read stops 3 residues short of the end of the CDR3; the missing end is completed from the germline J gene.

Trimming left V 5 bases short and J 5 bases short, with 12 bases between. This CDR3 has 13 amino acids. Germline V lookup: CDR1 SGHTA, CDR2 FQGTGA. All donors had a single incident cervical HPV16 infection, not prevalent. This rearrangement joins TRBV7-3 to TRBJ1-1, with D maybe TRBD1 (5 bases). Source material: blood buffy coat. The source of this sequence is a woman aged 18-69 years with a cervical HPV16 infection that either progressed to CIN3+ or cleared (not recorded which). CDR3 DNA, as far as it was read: TGTGCCAGCAGCCAAGGGGCGTGGACTGAA. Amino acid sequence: CASSQGAWTE. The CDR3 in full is CASSQGAWTEAFF. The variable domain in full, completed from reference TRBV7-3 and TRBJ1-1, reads GAGVSQTPSNKVTEKGKYVELRCDPISGHTALYWYRQSLGQGPEFLIYFQGTGAADDSGLPNDRFFAVRPEGSVSTLKIQRTERGDSAVYLCASSQGAWTEAFFGQGTRLTVV.